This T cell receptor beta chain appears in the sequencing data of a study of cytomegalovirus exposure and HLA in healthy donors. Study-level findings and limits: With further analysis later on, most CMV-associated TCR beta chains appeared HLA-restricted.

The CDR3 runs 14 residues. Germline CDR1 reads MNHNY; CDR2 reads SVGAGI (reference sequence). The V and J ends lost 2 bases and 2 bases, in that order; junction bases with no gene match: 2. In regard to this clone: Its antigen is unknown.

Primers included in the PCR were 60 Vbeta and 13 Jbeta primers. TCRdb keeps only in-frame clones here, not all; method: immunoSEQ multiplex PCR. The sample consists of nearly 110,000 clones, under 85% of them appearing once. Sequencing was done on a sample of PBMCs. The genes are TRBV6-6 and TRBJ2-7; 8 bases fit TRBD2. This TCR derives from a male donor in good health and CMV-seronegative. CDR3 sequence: CASSYREGPYEQYF. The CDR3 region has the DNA TGTGCCAGCAGTTACCGGGAGGGCCCCTACGAGCAGTACTTC.